This TCR beta chain was identified in a study of blood T cells in healthy people across ages. Isolation of PBMCs gave at least 7 million cells per sample. With a J-beta primer mix and a sample-barcoded 5' primer, a second PCR ran about 6 to 11 cycles. Through a template-switch adaptor with 12 random nucleotides, each cDNA molecule received a tag. TCRdb re-derived calls from the 5' RACE reads in MiXCR, one entry per CDR3 protein. In the table there are 790,000 or so distinct CDR3 sequences, about 45% of which are singletons. General observations from the study: Measured against age, TCR beta diversity per million T cells decreased in a roughly linear manner.

This clonotype has a single count. Its antigen remains unidentified. The origin of this receptor is an elderly man in good health. The sequencing input was blood.

CDR3 sequence (DNA): TGTGCCAGCAGTTTATCGACCGGGACCACTGAAGCTTTCTTT. It codes for CASSLSTGTTEAFF. J is TRBJ1-1 and V is TRBV27, with a weak D call TRBD1 (5 bases). The germline V and J ends were trimmed by 0 bases and 4 bases, with 9 bases remaining between them. CDR3 length: 14 amino acids. The germline V gene has CDR1 MNHEY and CDR2 SMNVEV (reference sequence).